This T cell receptor (beta chain) was obtained from a study of T cell responses to AZD1222 COVID-19 vaccine (dated by TCRdb to the early 2020s). Looking at the study overall: AZD1222 recipients with second doses at about 4 weeks or about 12 weeks were pooled, because spike-specific TCR depth and breadth did not differ between schedules. TCR sequencing was performed for more than 230 trial participants, of whom about 200 were given two doses of AZD1222 and roughly 25 were given two doses of MenACWY control vaccine. Trial participants were enrolled by age into 18-55, 56-69 and 70-plus year subgroups, with about 150, 27 and 61 TCR-sequenced participants respectively.

The paper as a whole reports these results and caveats: Because no samples from the day 14 peak response were available, repertoires could be characterized only after the peak T cell response. The 56-69-year group was small, and its depth increase did not reach significance, likely because of low power. Reportedly, almost half of the unique spike-specific TCRs recognized epitopes lying outside the regions that are mutated in the B.1.351 and B.1.1.7 variants. After two AZD1222 doses, spike-specific TCR breadth and depth were significantly higher than at day 0 and than in MenACWY recipients. Participants were mostly white British and included more females than males, and it was suggested by the authors that clonal diversity may have been underestimated. Conclusions about previously exposed vaccinees are limited, since just five or six AZD1222 recipients were seropositive for SARS-CoV-2 at baseline. Vaccine-associated CD4 TCRs spanned the whole spike protein, with dominant responses in regions 160-218 and 743-854.

The CDR3 regions of human TCRbeta chains were analyzed by immunosequencing. Per the authors' processing: Repertoire TCRs were checked for matches against a reference library of SARS-CoV-2-specific TCRs that had been generated using the MIRA antigen-specificity platform. Breadth was defined as the fraction of unique TCRs that were SARS-CoV-2-associated, and depth was defined as the fraction of total T cells that were SARS-CoV-2-associated. Using the MIRA data, every spike-specific TCR was mapped to the spike region that the TCR reacted to and assigned to either a CD4 or a CD8 class. Log10-transformed breadth and depth values were compared by one-way ANOVA with Sidak's multiple comparisons tests. TCRdb obtained this table from immuneACCESS and retained in-frame rearrangements with V and J assigned. These tables miss some clones; where compared with another copy, unresolved V genes account for less than half of the shortfall, and the remainder is unexplained. V, J and clone size derive from that table, while D and trimming were established from the DNA sequence. The sample table contains 92,000 or so clones; only one count was recorded for 80% to 90% of them. Under 2% of the sample belongs to the ten largest clones.

Of note for this clone: Its antigen is not yet known. No per-base quality is available; no much larger clone lies one base away.

Taken with the paper, the label for time point translates to: baseline before first vaccination. Vaccinee samples were obtained from the UK trials COV001 and COV002, which included a single-blind randomized controlled phase 2/3 trial of AZD1222 (ChAdOx1 nCoV-19) in healthy adults. Trial participant PBMC samples were collected at day 0 and day 28 after the second dose for TCRbeta chain sequencing. The sample in question was peripheral blood, obtained on day 0 of AZD1222 vaccination. The receptor was isolated from an adult in good health.

For the CDR3, the sequence is CASGLGSTGGTTGELFF. The nucleotide sequence is given as TGTGCTAGTGGTTTGGGCTCGACAGGGGGCACCACCGGGGAGCTGTTTTTT. The chain was built from TRBV12-5 and TRBJ2-2; TRBD1 agrees with 10 junctional bases. After removal of 1 base from V and 4 bases from J, the junction retains 6 bases not matched to a gene. Inclusive of the bounding cysteine and phenylalanine, the CDR3 is 17 residues long. Just CDR3 DNA is preserved here, 51 bases in frame from base 1. CDR1 LGHNT and CDR2 FRNRAP were looked up in the germline V gene.